This TCR beta chain was sequenced during a study of blood T cell repertoires in COVID-19. The V gene end was trimmed by 6 bases and the J gene end by 2 bases; junction bases not matched to a gene: 11. CDR1 is MDHEN and CDR2 is SYDVKM in the germline V gene. This CDR3 has 16 residues. Data came from immunoSEQ multiplex PCR; TCRdb stores just in-frame clones and leaves some out. Of over 150,000 clones listed, roughly 90% are singletons. This sequence was found in a woman in her twenties or thirties who had recovered from COVID-19. Specimen: PBMCs or T cells enriched from blood (not recorded which). V and J are TRBV28 and TRBJ2-7, with TRBD2 matching 9 bases. The CDR3 sequence is CASRGYSTSGTYEQYF. DNA of the CDR3: TGTGCCAGCAGGGGATACTCGACTAGCGGAACCTACGAGCAGTACTTC. Full variable domain (rest looked up from reference TRBV28 and TRBJ2-7): DVKVTQSSRYLVKRTGEKVFLECVQDMDHENMFWYRQDPGLGLRLIYFSYDVKMKEKGDIPEGYSVSREKKERFSLILESASTNQTSMYLCASRGYSTSGTYEQYFGPGTRLTVT.